The rows below give T cell receptor beta chains drawn from one sample of a study of Ad26.COV2.S vaccination and SARS-CoV-2 variants. TCRdb's copy holds only in-frame clones and misses some; the assay was immunoSEQ multiplex PCR. The sample has 300,000 to 400,000 clones; around 92% are singletons. Sequencing was performed on peripheral blood, taken after recovery from COVID-19. The source of these receptors is a human donor who had recovered from COVID-19. The CDR3 runs from the conserved cysteine through the conserved F or W. Expanded clones get a size class; other rows say once, few or many, or leave the size out.

V	J	size	length	CDR3
TRBV5-1	TRBJ2-2	.	16	CASSSLAGVPTGELFF
TRBV27	TRBJ1-6	.	16	CASSLRQGGSGSPLHF
TRBV25-1	TRBJ1-4	.	16	CASSPNPTGGNEKLFF
TRBV7-2	TRBJ2-5	.	13	CASSSQGAETQYF
TRBV27	TRBJ1-1	.	14	CASSLDRGDTEAFF
TRBV18	TRBJ1-5	.	14	CASSRTESNQPQHF
TRBV19	TRBJ1-3	.	14	CASGRPLSGNTIYF
TRBV7-9	TRBJ1-1	.	12	CASRRPGTEAFF
TRBV6-5	TRBJ1-1	once	14	CASGFSGASPEAFF
TRBV6-5	TRBJ1-5	.	14	CASRRAASGQPQHF